The clone carrying this T cell receptor beta chain was detected a few times. Its antigen is currently unknown. Donors were all healthy Caucasians. This record belongs to a study of identical twins. Germline-derived CDR1 and CDR2 are MDHEN and SYDVKM. Trimming took off 4 bases at V and 4 bases at J, with 13 bases between the two ends. This CDR3 is 14 amino acids long. Study-wide results and caveats: Possibly, invariant MAIT and iNKT cells partly confounded zero-insertion analyses. Researchers reported excess low generation probability among twin-shared out-of-frame alpha sequences. Insertions were reduced in abundant cord blood beta clonotypes but not in memory repertoires.

TCRdb reprocessed the 5' RACE reads with MiXCR, giving one entry per CDR3 protein. The sample comprises some 240,000 distinct CDR3 sequences, roughly a tenth of which are singletons, and roughly 10% rests with the top ten. Material: memory T cells sorted from blood. V gene TRBV28 combines with J gene TRBJ1-1, with D unresolved. This TCR was recovered from a man aged 50 to 59 in good health. The DNA of the CDR3 is TGTGCCAGCAGTTCCCCGGGCTCAAGCACTGAAGCTTTCTTT. Protein: CASSSPGSSTEAFF.